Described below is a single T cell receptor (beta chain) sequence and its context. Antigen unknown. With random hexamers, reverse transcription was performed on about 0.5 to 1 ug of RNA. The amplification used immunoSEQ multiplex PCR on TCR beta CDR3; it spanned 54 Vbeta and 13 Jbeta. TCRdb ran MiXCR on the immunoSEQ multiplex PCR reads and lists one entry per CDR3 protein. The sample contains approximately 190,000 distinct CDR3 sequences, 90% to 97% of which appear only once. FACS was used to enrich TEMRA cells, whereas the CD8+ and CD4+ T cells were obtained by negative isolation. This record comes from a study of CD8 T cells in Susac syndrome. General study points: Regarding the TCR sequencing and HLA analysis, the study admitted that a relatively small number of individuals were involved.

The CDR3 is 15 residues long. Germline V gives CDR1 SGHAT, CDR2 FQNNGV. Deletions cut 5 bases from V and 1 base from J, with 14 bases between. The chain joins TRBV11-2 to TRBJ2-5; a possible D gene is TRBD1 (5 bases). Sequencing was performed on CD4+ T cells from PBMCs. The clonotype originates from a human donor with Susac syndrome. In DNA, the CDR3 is TGTGCCAGCAGCGACCGACAGTTCCCCCAAGAGACCCAGTACTTC. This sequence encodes CASSDRQFPQETQYF. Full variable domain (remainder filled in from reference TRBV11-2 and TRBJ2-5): EAGVAQSPRYKIIEKRQSVAFWCNPISGHATLYWYQQILGQGPKLLIQFQNNGVVDDSQLPKDRFSAERLKGVDSTLKIQPAKLEDSAVYLCASSDRQFPQETQYFGPGTRLLVL.